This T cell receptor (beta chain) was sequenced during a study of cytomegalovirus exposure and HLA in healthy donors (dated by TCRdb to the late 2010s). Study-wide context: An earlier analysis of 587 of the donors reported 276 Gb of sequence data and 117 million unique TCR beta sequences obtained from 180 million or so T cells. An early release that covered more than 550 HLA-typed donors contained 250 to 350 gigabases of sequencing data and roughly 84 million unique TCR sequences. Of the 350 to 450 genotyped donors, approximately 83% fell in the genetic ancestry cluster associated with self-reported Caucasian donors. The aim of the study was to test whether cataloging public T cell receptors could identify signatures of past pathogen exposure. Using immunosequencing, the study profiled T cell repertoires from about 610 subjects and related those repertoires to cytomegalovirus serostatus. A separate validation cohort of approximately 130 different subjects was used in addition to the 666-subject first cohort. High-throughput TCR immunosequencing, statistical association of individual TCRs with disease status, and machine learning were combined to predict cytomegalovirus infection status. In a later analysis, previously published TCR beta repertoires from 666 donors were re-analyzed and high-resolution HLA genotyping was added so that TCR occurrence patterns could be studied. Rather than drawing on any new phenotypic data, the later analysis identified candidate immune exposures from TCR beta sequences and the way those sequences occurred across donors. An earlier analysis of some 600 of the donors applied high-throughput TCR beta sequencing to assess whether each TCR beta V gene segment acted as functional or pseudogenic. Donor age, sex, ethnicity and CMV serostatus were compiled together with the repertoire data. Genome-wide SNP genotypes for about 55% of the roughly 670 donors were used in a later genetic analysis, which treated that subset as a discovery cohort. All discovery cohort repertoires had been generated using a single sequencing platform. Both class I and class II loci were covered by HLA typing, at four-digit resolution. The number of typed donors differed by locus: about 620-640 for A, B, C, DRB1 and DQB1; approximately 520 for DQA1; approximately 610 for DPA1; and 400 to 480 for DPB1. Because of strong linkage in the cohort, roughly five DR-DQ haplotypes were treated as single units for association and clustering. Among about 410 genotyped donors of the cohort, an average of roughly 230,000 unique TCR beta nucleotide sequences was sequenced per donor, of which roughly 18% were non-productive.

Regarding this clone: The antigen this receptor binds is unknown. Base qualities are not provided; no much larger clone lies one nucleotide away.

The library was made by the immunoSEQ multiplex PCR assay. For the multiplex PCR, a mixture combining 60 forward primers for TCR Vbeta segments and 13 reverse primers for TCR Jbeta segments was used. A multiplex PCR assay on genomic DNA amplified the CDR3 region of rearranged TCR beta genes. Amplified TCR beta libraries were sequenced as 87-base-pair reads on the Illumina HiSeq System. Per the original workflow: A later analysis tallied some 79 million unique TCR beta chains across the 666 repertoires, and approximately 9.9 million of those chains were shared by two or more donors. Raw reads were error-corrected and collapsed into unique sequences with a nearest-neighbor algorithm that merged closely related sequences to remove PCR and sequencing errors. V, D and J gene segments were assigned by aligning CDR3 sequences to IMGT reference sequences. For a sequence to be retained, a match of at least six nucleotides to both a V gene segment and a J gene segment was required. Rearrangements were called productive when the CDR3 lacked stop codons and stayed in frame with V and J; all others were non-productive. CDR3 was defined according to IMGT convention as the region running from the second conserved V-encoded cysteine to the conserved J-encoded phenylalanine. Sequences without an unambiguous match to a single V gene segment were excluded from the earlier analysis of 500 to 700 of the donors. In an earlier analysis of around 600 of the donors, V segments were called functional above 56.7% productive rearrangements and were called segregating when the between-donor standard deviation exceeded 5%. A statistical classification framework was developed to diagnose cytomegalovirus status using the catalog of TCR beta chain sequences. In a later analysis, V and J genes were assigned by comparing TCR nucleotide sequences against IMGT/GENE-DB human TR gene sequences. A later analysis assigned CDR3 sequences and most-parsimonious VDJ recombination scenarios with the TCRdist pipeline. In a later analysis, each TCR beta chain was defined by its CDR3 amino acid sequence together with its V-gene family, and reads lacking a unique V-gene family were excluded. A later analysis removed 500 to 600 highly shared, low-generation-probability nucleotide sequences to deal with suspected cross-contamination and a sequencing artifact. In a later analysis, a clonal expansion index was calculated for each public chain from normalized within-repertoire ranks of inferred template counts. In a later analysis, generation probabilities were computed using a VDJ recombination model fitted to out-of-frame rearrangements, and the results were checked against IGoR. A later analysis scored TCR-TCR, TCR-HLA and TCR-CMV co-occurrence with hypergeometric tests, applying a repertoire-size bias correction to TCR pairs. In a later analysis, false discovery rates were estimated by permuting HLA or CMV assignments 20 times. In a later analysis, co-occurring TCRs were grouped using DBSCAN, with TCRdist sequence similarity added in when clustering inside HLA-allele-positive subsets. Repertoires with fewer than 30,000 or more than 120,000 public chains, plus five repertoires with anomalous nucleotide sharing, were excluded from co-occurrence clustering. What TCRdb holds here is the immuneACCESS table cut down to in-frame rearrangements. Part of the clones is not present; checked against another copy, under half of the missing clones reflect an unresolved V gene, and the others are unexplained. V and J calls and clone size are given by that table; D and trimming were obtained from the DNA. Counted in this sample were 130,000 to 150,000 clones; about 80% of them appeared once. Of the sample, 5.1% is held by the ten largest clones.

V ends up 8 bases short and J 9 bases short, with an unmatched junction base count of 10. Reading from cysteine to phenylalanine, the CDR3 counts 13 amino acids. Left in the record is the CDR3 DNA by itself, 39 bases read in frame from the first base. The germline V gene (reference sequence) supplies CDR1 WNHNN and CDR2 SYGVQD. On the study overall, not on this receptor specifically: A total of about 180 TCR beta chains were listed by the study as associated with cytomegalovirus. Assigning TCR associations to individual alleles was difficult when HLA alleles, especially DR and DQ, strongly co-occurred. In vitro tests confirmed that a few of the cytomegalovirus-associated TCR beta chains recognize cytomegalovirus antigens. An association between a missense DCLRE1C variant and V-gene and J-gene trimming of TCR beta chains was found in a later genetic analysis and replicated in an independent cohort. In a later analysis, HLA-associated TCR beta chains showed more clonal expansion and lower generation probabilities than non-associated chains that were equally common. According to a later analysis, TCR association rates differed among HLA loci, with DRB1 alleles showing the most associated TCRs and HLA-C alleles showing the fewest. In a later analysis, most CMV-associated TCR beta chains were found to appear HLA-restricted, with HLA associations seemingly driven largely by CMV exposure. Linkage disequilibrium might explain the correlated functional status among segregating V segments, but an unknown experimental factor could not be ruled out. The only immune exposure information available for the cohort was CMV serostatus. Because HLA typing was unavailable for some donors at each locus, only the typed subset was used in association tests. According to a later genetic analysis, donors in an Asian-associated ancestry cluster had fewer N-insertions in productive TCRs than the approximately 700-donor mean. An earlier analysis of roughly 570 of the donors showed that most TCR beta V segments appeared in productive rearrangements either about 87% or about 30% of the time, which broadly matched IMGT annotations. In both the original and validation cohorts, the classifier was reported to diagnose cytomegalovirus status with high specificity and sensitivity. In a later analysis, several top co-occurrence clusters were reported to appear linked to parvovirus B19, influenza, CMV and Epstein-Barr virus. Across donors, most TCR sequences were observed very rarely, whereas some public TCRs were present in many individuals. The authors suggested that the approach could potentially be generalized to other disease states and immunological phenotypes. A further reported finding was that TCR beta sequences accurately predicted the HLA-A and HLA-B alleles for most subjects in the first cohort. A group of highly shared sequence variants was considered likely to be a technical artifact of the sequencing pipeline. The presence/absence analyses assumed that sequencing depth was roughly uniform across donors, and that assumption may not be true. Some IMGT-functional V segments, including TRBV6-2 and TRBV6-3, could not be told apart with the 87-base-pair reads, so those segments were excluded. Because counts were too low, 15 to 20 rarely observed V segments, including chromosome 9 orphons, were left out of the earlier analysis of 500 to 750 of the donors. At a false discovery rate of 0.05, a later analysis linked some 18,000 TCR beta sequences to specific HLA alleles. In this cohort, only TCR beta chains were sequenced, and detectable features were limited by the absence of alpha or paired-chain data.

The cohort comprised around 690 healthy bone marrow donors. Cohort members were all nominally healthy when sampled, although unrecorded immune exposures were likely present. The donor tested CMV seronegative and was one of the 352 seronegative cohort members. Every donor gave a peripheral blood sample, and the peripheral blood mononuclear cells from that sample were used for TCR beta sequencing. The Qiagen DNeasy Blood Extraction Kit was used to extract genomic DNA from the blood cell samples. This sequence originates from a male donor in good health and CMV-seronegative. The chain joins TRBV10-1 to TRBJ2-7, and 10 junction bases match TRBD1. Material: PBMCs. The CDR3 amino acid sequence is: CASSDRGSFGQYF. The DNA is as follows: TGCGCCAGCTCGGACAGGGGGAGTTTTGGGCAGTACTTC.